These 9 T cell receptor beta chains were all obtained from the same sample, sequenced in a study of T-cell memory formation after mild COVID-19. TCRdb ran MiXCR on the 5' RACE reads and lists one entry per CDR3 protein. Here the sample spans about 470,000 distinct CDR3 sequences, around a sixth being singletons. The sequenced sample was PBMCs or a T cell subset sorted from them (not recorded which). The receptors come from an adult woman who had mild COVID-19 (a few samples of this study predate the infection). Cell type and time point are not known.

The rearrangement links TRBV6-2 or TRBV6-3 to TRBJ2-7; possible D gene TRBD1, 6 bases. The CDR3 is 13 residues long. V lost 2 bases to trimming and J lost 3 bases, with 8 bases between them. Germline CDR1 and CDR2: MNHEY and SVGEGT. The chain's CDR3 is CASSYRDNYEQYF. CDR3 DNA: TGTGCCAGCAGTTACCGGGACAACTACGAGCAGTACTTC.

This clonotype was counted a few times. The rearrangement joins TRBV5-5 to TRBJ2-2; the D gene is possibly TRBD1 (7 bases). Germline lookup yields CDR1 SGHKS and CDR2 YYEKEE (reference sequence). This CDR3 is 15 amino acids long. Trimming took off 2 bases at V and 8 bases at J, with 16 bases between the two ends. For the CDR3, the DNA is TGTGCCAGCAGCTTTTTGGAGGGGGCGCCTGGGGAGCTGTTTTTT. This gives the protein CASSFLEGAPGELFF.

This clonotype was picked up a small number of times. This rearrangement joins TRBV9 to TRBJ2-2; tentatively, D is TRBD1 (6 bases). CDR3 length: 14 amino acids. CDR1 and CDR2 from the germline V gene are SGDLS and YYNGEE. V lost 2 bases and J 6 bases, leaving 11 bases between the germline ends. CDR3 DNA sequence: TGTGCCAGCAGCGTTACAGGGACCGCCGGGGAGCTGTTTTTT. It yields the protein CASSVTGTAGELFF. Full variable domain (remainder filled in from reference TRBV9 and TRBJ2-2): DSGVTQTPKHLITATGQRVTLRCSPRSGDLSVYWYQQSLDQGLQFLIQYYNGEERAKGNILERFSAQQFPDLHSELNLSSLELGDSALYFCASSVTGTAGELFFGEGSRLTVL.

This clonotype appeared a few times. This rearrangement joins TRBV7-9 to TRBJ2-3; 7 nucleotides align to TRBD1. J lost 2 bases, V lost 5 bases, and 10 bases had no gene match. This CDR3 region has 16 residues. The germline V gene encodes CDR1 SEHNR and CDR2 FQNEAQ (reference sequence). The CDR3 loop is CASSTGWGQPTDTQYF. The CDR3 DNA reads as TGTGCCAGCAGCACAGGGTGGGGACAGCCCACAGATACGCAGTATTTT.

The chain's CDR3 is CAWSVLRGSGNMFF. Here the CDR3 DNA reads TGTGCCTGGAGTGTACTAAGAGGGAGTGGGAATATGTTCTTC. The chain links TRBV30 to TRBJ2-1, with TRBD2 as a possible D gene (5 bases). Germline V lookup: CDR1 GTSNPN, CDR2 SVGIG (reference sequence). V lost 0 bases, J lost 15 bases, and 21 bases lay in between. The CDR3 contains 14 residues.

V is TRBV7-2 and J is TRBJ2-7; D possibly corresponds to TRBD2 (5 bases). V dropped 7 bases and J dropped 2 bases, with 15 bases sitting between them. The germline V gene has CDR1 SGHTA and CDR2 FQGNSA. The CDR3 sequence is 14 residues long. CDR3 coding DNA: TGTGCCAGCACCCGAGGGTCGGGTACCTACGAGCAGTACTTC. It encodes CASTRGSGTYEQYF.

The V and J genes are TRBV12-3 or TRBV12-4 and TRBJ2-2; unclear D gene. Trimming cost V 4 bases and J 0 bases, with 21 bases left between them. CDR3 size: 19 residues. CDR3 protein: CASSYGLVLSISNTGELFF. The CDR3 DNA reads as TGTGCCAGCAGTTACGGTTTAGTCTTGAGTATCTCGAACACCGGGGAGCTGTTTTTT.

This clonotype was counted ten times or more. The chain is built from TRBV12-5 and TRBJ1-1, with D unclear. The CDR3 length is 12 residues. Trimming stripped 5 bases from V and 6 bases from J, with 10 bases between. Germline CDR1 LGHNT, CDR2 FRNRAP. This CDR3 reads CASGPSTPEAFF. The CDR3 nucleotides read TGTGCTAGTGGTCCCAGTACACCTGAAGCTTTCTTT.

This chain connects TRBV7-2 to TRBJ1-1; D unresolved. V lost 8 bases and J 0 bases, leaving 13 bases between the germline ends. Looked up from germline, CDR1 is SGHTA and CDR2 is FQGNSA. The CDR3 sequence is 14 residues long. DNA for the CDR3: TGTGCCAGCGCCCGGGGAGGGATGAACACTGAAGCTTTCTTT. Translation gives CASARGGMNTEAFF.